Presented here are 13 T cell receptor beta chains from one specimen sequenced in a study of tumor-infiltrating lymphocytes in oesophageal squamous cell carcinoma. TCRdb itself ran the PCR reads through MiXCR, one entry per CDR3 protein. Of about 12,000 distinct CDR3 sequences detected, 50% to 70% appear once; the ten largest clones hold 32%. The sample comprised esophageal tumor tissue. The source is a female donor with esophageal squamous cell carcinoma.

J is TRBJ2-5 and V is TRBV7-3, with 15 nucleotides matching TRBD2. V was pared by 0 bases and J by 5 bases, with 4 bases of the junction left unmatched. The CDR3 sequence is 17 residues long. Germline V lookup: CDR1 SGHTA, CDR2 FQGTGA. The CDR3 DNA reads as TGTGCCAGCAGCTTAACGGGGGGACTAGCGGGAGGCGAGACCCAGTACTTC. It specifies CASSLTGGLAGGETQYF. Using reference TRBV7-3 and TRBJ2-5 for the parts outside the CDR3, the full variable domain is GAGVSQTPSNKVTEKGKYVELRCDPISGHTALYWYRQSLGQGPEFLIYFQGTGAADDSGLPNDRFFAVRPEGSVSTLKIQRTERGDSAVYLCASSLTGGLAGGETQYFGPGTRLLVL.

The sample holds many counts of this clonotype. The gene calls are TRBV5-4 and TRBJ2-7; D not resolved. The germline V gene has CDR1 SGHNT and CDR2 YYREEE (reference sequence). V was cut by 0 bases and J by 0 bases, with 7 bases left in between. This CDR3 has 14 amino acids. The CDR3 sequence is CASSLELLSYEQYF. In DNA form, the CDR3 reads TGTGCCAGCAGCTTGGAACTCCTCTCCTACGAGCAGTACTTC.

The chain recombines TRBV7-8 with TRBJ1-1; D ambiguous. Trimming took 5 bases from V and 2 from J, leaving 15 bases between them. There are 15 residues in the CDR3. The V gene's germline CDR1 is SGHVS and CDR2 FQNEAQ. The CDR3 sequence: CASSPKYARNTEAFF. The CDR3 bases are TGTGCCAGCAGCCCAAAATACGCCAGAAACACTGAAGCTTTCTTT.

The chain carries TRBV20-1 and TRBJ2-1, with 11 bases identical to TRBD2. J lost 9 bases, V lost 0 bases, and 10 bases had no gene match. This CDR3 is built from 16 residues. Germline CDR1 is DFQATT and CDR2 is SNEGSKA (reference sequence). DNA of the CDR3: TGCAGTGCTAGAGAAGGAGTTAGCGGGGGGGCCGTTGAGCAGTTCTTC. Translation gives CSAREGVSGGAVEQFF.

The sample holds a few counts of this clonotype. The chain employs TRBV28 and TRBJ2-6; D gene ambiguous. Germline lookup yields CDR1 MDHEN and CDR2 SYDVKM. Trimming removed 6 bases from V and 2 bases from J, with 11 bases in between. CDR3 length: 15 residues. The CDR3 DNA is TGTGCCAGCAGCCCAGGTTCTGCTGGGGCCAACGTCCTGACTTTC. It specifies CASSPGSAGANVLTF. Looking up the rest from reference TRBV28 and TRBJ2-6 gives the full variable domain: DVKVTQSSRYLVKRTGEKVFLECVQDMDHENMFWYRQDPGLGLRLIYFSYDVKMKEKGDIPEGYSVSREKKERFSLILESASTNQTSMYLCASSPGSAGANVLTFGAGSRLTVL.

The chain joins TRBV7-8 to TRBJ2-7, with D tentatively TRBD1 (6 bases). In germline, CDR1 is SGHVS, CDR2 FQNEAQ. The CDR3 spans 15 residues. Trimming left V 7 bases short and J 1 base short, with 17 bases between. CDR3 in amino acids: CASTMRAGASYEQYF. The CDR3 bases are TGTGCCAGCACCATGAGGGCAGGGGCATCCTACGAGCAGTACTTC.

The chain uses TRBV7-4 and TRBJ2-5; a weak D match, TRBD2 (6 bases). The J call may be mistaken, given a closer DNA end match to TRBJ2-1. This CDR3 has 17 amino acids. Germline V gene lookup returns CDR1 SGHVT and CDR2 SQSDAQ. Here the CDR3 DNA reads TGTGCCAGCAGCTTAAAAATCGCGGGATTCACCTACAATGAGCAGTTCTTC. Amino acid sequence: CASSLKIAGFTYNEQFF.

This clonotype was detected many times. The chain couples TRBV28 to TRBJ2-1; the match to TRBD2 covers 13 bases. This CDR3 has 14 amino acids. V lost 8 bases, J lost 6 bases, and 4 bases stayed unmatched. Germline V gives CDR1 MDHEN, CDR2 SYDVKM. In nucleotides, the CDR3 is TGTGCCAGCGTTACTAGCGGGAGGGTCAATGAGCAGTTCTTC. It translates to CASVTSGRVNEQFF.

The chain's CDR3 is CASSPGTGGPTSYEQFF. Written as DNA, the CDR3 is TGTGCCAGCAGCCCGGGGACAGGGGGCCCCACGAGCTACGAGCAGTTCTTC. The chain combines TRBV5-3 with TRBJ2-6; 12 nucleotides align to TRBD1. The J call may be mistaken, given a closer DNA end match to TRBJ2-1. TRBV5-3 is reported as an ORF; its role is uncertain. The CDR3 covers 17 residues.

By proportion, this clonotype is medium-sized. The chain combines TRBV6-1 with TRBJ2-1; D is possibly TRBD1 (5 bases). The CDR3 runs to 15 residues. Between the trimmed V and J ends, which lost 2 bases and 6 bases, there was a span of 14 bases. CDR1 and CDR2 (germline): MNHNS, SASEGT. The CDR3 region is CASSEFVRAGNEQFF. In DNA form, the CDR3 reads TGTGCCAGCAGTGAATTTGTCAGGGCCGGCAATGAGCAGTTCTTC.

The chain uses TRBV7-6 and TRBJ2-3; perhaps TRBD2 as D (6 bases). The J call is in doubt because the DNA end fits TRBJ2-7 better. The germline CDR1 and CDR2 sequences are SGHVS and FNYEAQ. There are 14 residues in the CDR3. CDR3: CASSLAGTFYEQYF. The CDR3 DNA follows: TGTGCCAGCAGCTTAGCGGGGACTTTCTACGAGCAGTACTTC.

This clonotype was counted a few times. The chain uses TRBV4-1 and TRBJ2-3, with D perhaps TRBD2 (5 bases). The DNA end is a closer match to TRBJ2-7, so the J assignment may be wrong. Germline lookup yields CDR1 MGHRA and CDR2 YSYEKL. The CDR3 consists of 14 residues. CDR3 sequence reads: CASSQVAGIYEQYF. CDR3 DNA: TGCGCCAGCAGCCAAGTAGCCGGGATCTACGAGCAGTACTTC.

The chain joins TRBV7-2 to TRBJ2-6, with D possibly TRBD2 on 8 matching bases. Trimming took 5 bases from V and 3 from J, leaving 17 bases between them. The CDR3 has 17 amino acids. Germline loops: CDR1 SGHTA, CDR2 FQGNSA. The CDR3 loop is CASSRQGLGLGANVLTF. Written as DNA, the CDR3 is TGTGCCAGCAGCCGACAGGGACTAGGGCTTGGGGCCAACGTCCTGACTTTC.